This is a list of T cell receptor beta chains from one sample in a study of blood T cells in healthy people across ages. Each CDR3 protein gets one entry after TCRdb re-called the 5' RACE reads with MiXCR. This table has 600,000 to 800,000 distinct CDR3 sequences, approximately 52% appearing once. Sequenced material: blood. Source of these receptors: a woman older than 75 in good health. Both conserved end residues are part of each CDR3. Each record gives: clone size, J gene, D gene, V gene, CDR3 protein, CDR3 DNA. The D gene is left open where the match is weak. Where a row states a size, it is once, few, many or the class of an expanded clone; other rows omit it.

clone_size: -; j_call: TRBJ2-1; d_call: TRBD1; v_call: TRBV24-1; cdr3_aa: CATSSPGTGGWRSSYNEQFF; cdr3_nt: TGTGCCACCAGTTCACCCGGGACAGGGGGATGGAGGAGCTCCTACAATGAGCAGTTCTTC
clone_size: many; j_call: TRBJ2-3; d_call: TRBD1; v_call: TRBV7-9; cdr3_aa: CASSTGQGADTQYF; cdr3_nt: TGTGCCAGCAGCACAGGACAGGGGGCAGATACGCAGTATTTT
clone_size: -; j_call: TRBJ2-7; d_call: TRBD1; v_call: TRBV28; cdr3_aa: CASSSAGTGGKYEQYF; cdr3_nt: TGTGCCAGCAGTTCCGCCGGGACAGGGGGCAAATACGAGCAGTACTTC
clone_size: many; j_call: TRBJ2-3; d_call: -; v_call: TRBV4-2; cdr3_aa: CASSQEARVGRDTQYF; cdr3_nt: TGTGCCAGCAGCCAAGAGGCTAGGGTTGGTAGAGATACGCAGTATTTT
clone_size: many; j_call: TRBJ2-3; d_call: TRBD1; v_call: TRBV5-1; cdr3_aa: CASSSGQGGGDTQYF; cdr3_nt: TGCGCCAGCAGCTCGGGACAGGGTGGGGGAGATACGCAGTATTTT
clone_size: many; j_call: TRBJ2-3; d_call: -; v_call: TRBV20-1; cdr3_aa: CSARDFRSSTDTQYF; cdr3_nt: TGCAGTGCTAGAGATTTTCGCTCTAGCACAGATACGCAGTATTTT
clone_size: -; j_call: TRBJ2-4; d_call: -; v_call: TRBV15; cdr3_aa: CATRMIGQENIQYF; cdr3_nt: TGTGCCACCAGGATGATCGGACAAGAAAACATTCAGTACTTC
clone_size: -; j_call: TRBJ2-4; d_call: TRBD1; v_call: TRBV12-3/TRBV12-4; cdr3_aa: CASSLLTGGWDIQYF; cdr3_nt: TGTGCCAGCAGTTTACTAACAGGGGGCTGGGACATTCAGTACTTC
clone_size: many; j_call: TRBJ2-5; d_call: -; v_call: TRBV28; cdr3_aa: CASSPREVPETQYF; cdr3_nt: TGTGCCAGCAGCCCCCGGGAAGTTCCAGAGACCCAGTACTTC
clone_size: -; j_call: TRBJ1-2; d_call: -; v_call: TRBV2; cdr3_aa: CTSSEEQGTGYTF; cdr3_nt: TGTACCAGCAGTGAAGAACAGGGAACTGGCTACACCTTC
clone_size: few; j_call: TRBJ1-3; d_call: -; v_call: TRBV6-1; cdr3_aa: CASSEGVGNTIYF; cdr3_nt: TGTGCCAGCAGTGAAGGGGTCGGAAACACCATATATTTT
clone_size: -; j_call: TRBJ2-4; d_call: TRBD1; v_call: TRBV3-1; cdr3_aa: CASSSTGDRVFEQYF; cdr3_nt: TGTGCCAGCAGCTCGACTGGGGACAGGGTATTTGAGCAGTACTTC
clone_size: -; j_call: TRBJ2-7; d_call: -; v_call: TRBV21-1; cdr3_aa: CASSNERPDSSYEQYF; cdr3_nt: TGTGCCAGCAGCAACGAGCGGCCAGACAGCTCCTACGAGCAGTACTTC
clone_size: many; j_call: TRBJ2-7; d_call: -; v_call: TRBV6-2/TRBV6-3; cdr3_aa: CASTPGSGSYEQYF; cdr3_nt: TGTGCCAGCACCCCTGGGTCGGGCTCCTACGAGCAGTACTTC
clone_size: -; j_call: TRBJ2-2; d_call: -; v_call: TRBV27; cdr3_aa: CASSGGANTGELFF; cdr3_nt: TGTGCCAGCAGTGGGGGCGCAAACACCGGGGAGCTGTTTTTT
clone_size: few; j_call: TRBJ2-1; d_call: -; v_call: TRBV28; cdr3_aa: CASSSSGTLYNEQFF; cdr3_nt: TGTGCCAGCAGTTCCTCCGGGACCTTATACAATGAGCAGTTCTTC
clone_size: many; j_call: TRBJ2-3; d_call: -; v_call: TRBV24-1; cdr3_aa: CATSDAGQWTDTQYF; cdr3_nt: TGTGCCACCAGTGATGCGGGACAGTGGACAGATACGCAGTATTTT